This TCR beta chain came from a study of a mutant IDH1 vaccine in newly diagnosed glioma. About the study: Treated patients, averaging approximately 40 years, were 62.5% male and approximately 38% female.

Study-wide findings and caveats: Pseudoprogression appeared independent of alterations in top peripheral clonotypes. Vaccination induced immune responses in roughly 93% of patients.

As to time point: baseline, week 1 (first vaccination visit). The treatment: pre-vaccination baseline after standard-of-care therapy. In every donor, the tumor was a new WHO grade 3 or 4 IDH1-mutant, ATRX-lost astrocytoma. Some clones are missing from TCRdb's copy, which holds only in-frame ones; the method was immunoSEQ multiplex PCR. The sample lists 35,000 to 40,000 clones; approximately 78% were seen once. The CDR3 runs to 15 residues. Trimming took 3 bases from V and 4 from J, leaving 13 bases between them. In germline, CDR1 is SGHVS, CDR2 FNYEAQ. Turning to this clone: Its target is not known.

The TCR sequence derives from a man aged 35-49 years with glioma. Some clones in this sample may be carry-over from other donors' samples. The sequencing here drew on PBMCs, taken from a glioma patient treated with radiotherapy, temozolomide or both. The chain has TRBV7-6 and TRBJ2-1; no reliable D call. The chain's CDR3 is CASSFPGIRYNEQFF. CDR3 sequence (DNA): TGTGCCAGCAGCTTTCCTGGTATTCGGTACAATGAGCAGTTCTTC.